The sequence of this T cell receptor beta chain was determined in a study of shared clonotypes between healthy human individuals. TCRdb keeps only in-frame clones here, not all; method: immunoSEQ multiplex PCR. The sample records about 750,000 clones, 80% to 95% being singletons. V lost 6 bases, J lost 5 bases, and 3 bases stayed unmatched. The germline CDR1 and CDR2 sequences are MNHEY and SMNVEV (reference sequence). The CDR3 is made up of 14 amino acids. Naive CD8 cells comprised CD45RO-negative, CCR7-positively selected cells, excluding terminally differentiated effector memory CD45RA+ cells. Sequencing was carried out using naive CD8+ T cells sorted from blood. The receptor's source is a man younger than 45 in good health. This chain uses TRBV27 with TRBJ2-7; 14 bases are shared with TRBD2. The CDR3: CASSAGLAGDEQYF. In DNA form, the CDR3 reads TGTGCCAGCAGCGCGGGACTAGCGGGAGACGAGCAGTACTTC.